This T cell receptor beta chain was observed in a study of blood T cell repertoires in COVID-19. Whole-study context: PBMCs, B-cell-depleted T cells, or T cells provided the cDNA or gDNA that made up the material.

This CDR3 has 14 amino acids. Trimming took off 1 base at V and 2 bases at J, with 9 bases between the two ends. Germline loops: CDR1 SGHVS, CDR2 FQNEAQ. TCRdb's table, derived via immunoSEQ multiplex PCR, lists solely in-frame clones and lacks some. The repertoire holds more than 250,000 clones, with roughly 82% as singletons. V is TRBV7-8 and J is TRBJ2-7; tentatively, D is TRBD2 (5 bases). The sequence was obtained from a woman between 50 and 59 years old with acute or convalescent COVID-19. What was sequenced was peripheral blood. Here the CDR3 reads CASSLDLAAYEQYF. The CDR3 nucleotides are TGTGCCAGCAGCTTAGATCTAGCCGCCTACGAGCAGTACTTC.